The 30 T cell receptor beta chains reported below all come from one sample, sequenced in a study of T cell responses to AZD1222 COVID-19 vaccine. Produced via immunoSEQ multiplex PCR; TCRdb's table is partial and in-frame only. The data show roughly 30,000 clones, with 75% to 85% seen just once and around 4% held by the top ten. The sample consisted of peripheral blood, taken 28 days after the second AZD1222 dose. The receptor source for this set is an adult who received the AZD1222 COVID-19 vaccine.

V usage is TRBV29-1 and J usage is TRBJ2-5; 9 nucleotides line up with TRBD2. The germline V gene has CDR1 SQVTM and CDR2 ANQGSEA. The CDR3 runs 14 residues. The V segment lost 3 bases and the J segment 4 bases; nucleotides outside the gene matches: 6. CDR3 sequence reads: CSVDGSSGGETQYF. The CDR3 nucleotides are TGCAGCGTTGATGGTAGTAGCGGGGGAGAGACCCAGTACTTC.

The V gene is TRBV7-2, the J gene TRBJ1-2; the D is unclear. Per the germline V gene, CDR1 is SGHTA and CDR2 is FQGNSA. The CDR3 loop spans 14 amino acids. V gave up 8 bases and J gave up 2 bases, with 15 bases separating them. CDR3 sequence reads: CASCPRNYNYGYTF. DNA for the CDR3: TGTGCCAGCTGCCCTCGGAACTACAACTATGGCTACACCTTC.

The chain is built from TRBV25-1 and TRBJ2-7; TRBD2 agrees at 13 bases. Germline assignment: CDR1 MGHDK and CDR2 SYGVNS. Unmatched junction bases numbered 1, after V lost 7 bases and J lost 7 bases. The CDR3 contains 12 residues. The CDR3 region has the DNA TGTGCCAGCATGACTAGCGGGGGGGAGCAGTACTTC. It translates to CASMTSGGEQYF.

This chain connects TRBV18 to TRBJ2-1, with D possibly being TRBD1 (6 bases). CDR1 and CDR2 from the germline V gene are KGHSH and LQKENI. The V and J ends lost 0 bases and 5 bases respectively, with 20 bases between them. This CDR3 contains 18 residues. CDR3 in amino acids: CASSPPNSRQGSHNEQFF. For the CDR3, the DNA is TGTGCCAGCTCACCACCGAATAGCAGGCAGGGGTCACACAATGAGCAGTTCTTC.

This clone was detected only a few times. V is TRBV19 and J is TRBJ1-2; 7 nucleotides line up with TRBD1. V was pared by 2 bases and J by 0 bases, with 9 bases of the junction left unmatched. The CDR3 extends over 17 amino acids. The germline gives CDR1 LNHDA, CDR2 SQIVND (reference sequence). CDR3 loop: CASSIIPRQGANYGYTF. The CDR3 nucleotides read TGTGCCAGTAGTATAATCCCCAGACAGGGAGCTAACTATGGCTACACCTTC.

The rearrangement joins TRBV6-5 to TRBJ1-3; D is perhaps TRBD1 (6 bases). Trimming removed 4 bases at V and 4 bases at J, with 11 bases between. Germline CDR1 MNHEY, CDR2 SVGAGI. This CDR3 is 14 amino acids long. Here the CDR3 reads CASSLQGAGNTIYF. The DNA for the CDR3 is TGTGCCAGCAGTTTACAGGGTGCCGGAAACACCATATATTTT.

The chain joins TRBV19 to TRBJ1-1; tentatively, D is TRBD1 (5 bases). The V gene's germline CDR1 is LNHDA and CDR2 SQIVND (reference sequence). The V and J ends lost 4 bases and 1 base respectively, with 10 bases between them. The CDR3 has 14 residues. DNA for the CDR3: TGTGCCAGTAGTACGGGACGGGAGAACACTGAAGCTTTCTTT. This translates into CASSTGRENTEAFF.

The chain combines TRBV29-1 with TRBJ2-4; 9 bases are a match to TRBD1. CDR3 length equals 14 residues. Unmatched junction bases numbered 9, after V lost 7 bases and J lost 5 bases. The germline V gene encodes CDR1 SQVTM and CDR2 ANQGSEA. CDR3 residues: CSARTGGAENIQYF. The CDR3 DNA is TGCAGCGCCCGAACAGGGGGCGCGGAAAACATTCAGTACTTC.

This clone was seen only once. V usage is TRBV4-1 and J usage is TRBJ1-2; D is possibly TRBD1 (6 bases). The germline CDR1 and CDR2 sequences are MGHRA and YSYEKL. This CDR3 spans 15 amino acids. Trimming took off 2 bases at V and 0 bases at J, with 10 bases between the two ends. The CDR3 region has the DNA TGCGCCAGCAGCCAACAGGGGAAAGCTAACTATGGCTACACCTTC. It is translated as CASSQQGKANYGYTF.

This chain uses TRBV7-9 with TRBJ1-4; D is uncertain. CDR1 and CDR2 from the germline V gene are SEHNR and FQNEAQ (reference sequence). Trimming took 5 bases from V and 4 from J, leaving 11 bases between them. The CDR3 length is 14 residues. For the CDR3, the DNA is TGTGCCAGCAGCCTCGTTTTGAATAATGAAAAACTGTTTTTT. Its protein is CASSLVLNNEKLFF.

This clone was recorded once. Distinct nucleotide sequences in the sample also encode this CDR3. As DNA, the CDR3 is TGTGCCAGCAGTGCGGCAGGCTATGGCTACACCTTC. Its protein product is CASSAAGYGYTF. V usage is TRBV2 and J usage is TRBJ1-2, with D unclear. Per the germline V gene, CDR1 is SNHLY and CDR2 is FYNNEI. V lost 4 bases to trimming and J lost 4 bases, with 7 bases between them. There are 12 residues in the CDR3.

V usage is TRBV5-1 and J usage is TRBJ2-6; D possibly corresponds to TRBD2 (5 bases). V lost 2 bases, J lost 4 bases, and 13 bases lay in between. The CDR3 contains 16 residues. CDR1 SGHRS and CDR2 YFSETQ come from the germline V gene. Written as DNA, the CDR3 is TGCGCCAGCAGCTTAAGGGAGCTTGGAGGGGCCAACGTCCTGACTTTC. This encodes CASSLRELGGANVLTF.

The chain joins TRBV29-1 to TRBJ2-1; TRBD2 agrees at 10 bases. Germline CDR1 and CDR2: SQVTM and ANQGSEA. With V trimmed by 4 bases and J by 10 bases, 4 bases remained unmatched. The CDR3 sequence is 12 residues long. The chain's CDR3 is CSVASGSVEQFF. The CDR3 DNA follows: TGCAGCGTTGCTAGCGGGAGTGTAGAGCAGTTCTTC.

This sequence joins TRBV9 and TRBJ1-2, with D possibly matching TRBD1 (6 bases). CDR1 and CDR2 (germline): SGDLS, YYNGEE. The CDR3 totals 17 residues. Trimming removed 4 bases at V and 6 bases at J, with 25 bases between. CDR3 DNA: TGTGCCAGCAGCCTCTCATCAAACCCGGGACAAGTGGATGGCTACACCTTC. Its protein product is CASSLSSNPGQVDGYTF.

The V and J genes are TRBV5-1 and TRBJ1-1; no clear D gene. V lost 5 bases and J 5 bases, leaving 7 bases between the germline ends. This CDR3 region has 11 residues. Germline V gives CDR1 SGHRS, CDR2 YFSETQ. The CDR3 DNA sequence: TGCGCCAGCAGGTCGGGGACTGAAGCTTTCTTT. This translates into CASRSGTEAFF.

The genes are TRBV18 and TRBJ2-4; 9 bases line up with TRBD2. Per the germline V gene, CDR1 is KGHSH and CDR2 is LQKENI. This CDR3 is 15 amino acids long. V shed 6 bases, J shed 4 bases, and the junction held 7 bases outside the gene matches. The CDR3 loop is CASSQDSGGKNIQYF. In DNA, the CDR3 is TGTGCCAGCTCGCAGGATAGCGGGGGTAAAAACATTCAGTACTTC.

The V gene is TRBV19, the J gene TRBJ2-2, with TRBD1 as a possible D gene (5 bases). The ends were cut back, 3 bases at V and 4 bases at J, with 12 bases in the middle. Germline V CDR1 and CDR2: LNHDA, SQIVND (reference sequence). The CDR3 contains 15 residues. The CDR3 nucleotides are TGTGCCAGTAGTATTAGGGGCTCAATCACCGGGGAGCTGTTTTTT. Encoded protein: CASSIRGSITGELFF. The full variable domain, its missing parts supplied by reference TRBV19 and TRBJ2-2, is DGGITQSPKYLFRKEGQNVTLSCEQNLNHDAMYWYRQDPGQGLRLIYYSQIVNDFQKGDIAEGYSVSREKKESFPLTVTSAQKNPTAFYLCASSIRGSITGELFFGEGSRLTVL.

This clone was found once. This chain connects TRBV6-5 to TRBJ2-7; 8 positions agree with TRBD1. Per the germline V gene, CDR1 is MNHEY and CDR2 is SVGAGI. The junction had 8 bases not matched to a gene; V was cut back by 7 bases and J by 0 bases. This CDR3 is 15 amino acids long. The CDR3 here is CASILNRGSSYEQYF. The CDR3 bases are TGTGCCAGCATCCTAAACAGGGGGAGCTCCTACGAGCAGTACTTC.

V and J are TRBV11-2 and TRBJ2-7; a possible D gene is TRBD1 (5 bases). The CDR3 length is 16 residues. Germline assignment: CDR1 SGHAT and CDR2 FQNNGV. Deletions cut 4 bases from V and 2 bases from J, with 18 bases between. CDR3 loop: CASSYRRKGKAYEQYF. DNA of the CDR3: TGTGCCAGCAGCTATCGTCGAAAGGGGAAAGCCTACGAGCAGTACTTC.

The CDR3 spells CASSRRGTEAFF. Written as DNA, the CDR3 is TGTGCCAGCTCACGGAGGGGCACTGAAGCTTTCTTT. The V call is TRBV18, the J call TRBJ1-1; possible D gene TRBD1, 5 bases. The V gene's germline CDR1 is KGHSH and CDR2 LQKENI. The CDR3 has 12 residues. V dropped 4 bases and J dropped 4 bases, with 7 bases sitting between them.

The chain combines TRBV11-3 with TRBJ2-2; D could derive from TRBD1 or TRBD2 (6 bases each). The length of the CDR3 is 18 residues. The V end lost 2 bases, the J end lost 6 bases, and 22 bases lay between the germline ends. The germline gives CDR1 SGHNT, CDR2 YENEEA. The CDR3 region is CASSLPLGQGRLAGELFF. Written as DNA, the CDR3 is TGTGCCAGCAGCTTACCACTCGGGCAGGGGAGGTTGGCCGGGGAGCTGTTTTTT. The whole variable domain, remainder taken from reference TRBV11-3 and TRBJ2-2, is EAGVVQSPRYKIIEKKQPVAFWCNPISGHNTLYWYLQNLGQGPELLIRYENEEAVDDSQLPKDRFSAERLKGVDSTLKIQPAELGDSAVYLCASSLPLGQGRLAGELFFGEGSRLTVL.

The chain carries TRBV7-8 and TRBJ1-5; 9 bases line up with TRBD1. The ends lost 6 bases at V and 4 bases at J; junction bases unmatched: 4. The CDR3 has 14 residues. Germline assignment: CDR1 SGHVS and CDR2 FQNEAQ. CDR3 sequence: CASRDRGGNQPQHF. The CDR3 DNA reads as TGTGCCAGCAGGGACAGGGGTGGGAATCAGCCCCAGCATTTT.

This clone turned up a few times. The chain has TRBV5-1 and TRBJ1-1; 9 bases are shared with TRBD1. Unmatched junction bases numbered 6, after V lost 4 bases and J lost 5 bases. CDR3 size: 14 residues. Germline V gives CDR1 SGHRS, CDR2 YFSETQ. The CDR3 DNA reads as TGCGCCAGCAGCCCCACCGACAGGGGGACTGAAGCTTTCTTT. Protein: CASSPTDRGTEAFF.

V gene TRBV7-8 combines with J gene TRBJ2-5; unclear D gene. The germline V and J ends were trimmed by 5 bases and 2 bases, with 15 bases remaining between them. Looked up from germline, CDR1 is SGHVS and CDR2 is FQNEAQ. This CDR3 spans 15 amino acids. The CDR3 is CASSPQAIPQETQYF. The DNA for the CDR3 is TGTGCCAGCAGCCCACAAGCTATCCCGCAAGAGACCCAGTACTTC.

V gene TRBV10-2 combines with J gene TRBJ2-1; D is perhaps TRBD1 or TRBD2 (5 bases each). Trimming cost V 5 bases and J 1 base, with 12 bases left between them. Germline CDR1 reads WSHSY; CDR2 reads SAAADI. The CDR3 is 15 residues long. DNA of the CDR3: TGCGCCAGCAGTCCAGGGTGGGGGTCCTACAATGAGCAGTTCTTC. This translates into CASSPGWGSYNEQFF.

CDR3 protein: CASSTGTGGFNSPLHF. CDR3 bases: TGTGCCAGCTCCACCGGAACAGGGGGCTTCAATTCACCCCTCCACTTT. The rearrangement uses TRBV18 and TRBJ1-6, with 9 bases matching TRBD1. The CDR3 covers 16 residues. Germline lookup yields CDR1 KGHSH and CDR2 LQKENI. V dropped 6 bases and J dropped 7; count of bases not matched to a gene: 10.

The rearrangement joins TRBV2 to TRBJ2-7; no reliable D call. Germline-derived CDR1 and CDR2 are SNHLY and FYNNEI. This CDR3 region has 11 residues. The V gene lost 6 bases and the J gene lost 7 bases, with 10 bases spanning the gap. The CDR3 region has the DNA TGTGCCAGCAGCACCCTCCTAGAGCAGTACTTC. This codes for CASSTLLEQYF.

This sequence joins TRBV3-1 (or the pseudogene TRBV3-2) and TRBJ1-2; D is undetermined. Trimming left V 1 base short and J 4 bases short, with 10 bases between. Germline CDR1 is LGHDT and CDR2 is YNNKEL (reference sequence). CDR3 length equals 14 residues. CDR3 sequence reads: CASSQGTTAYGYTF. DNA of the CDR3: TGTGCCAGCAGCCAAGGTACAACCGCCTATGGCTACACCTTC.

This clone is termed medium-sized (0.01 to 0.1%). This chain joins TRBV18 and TRBJ1-6; 10 nucleotides align to TRBD1. V lost 6 bases, J lost 8 bases, and 7 bases stayed unmatched. Per the germline V gene, CDR1 is KGHSH and CDR2 is LQKENI. The CDR3 length is 15 residues. CDR3 loop: CASSRDRGGDSPLHF. DNA of the CDR3: TGTGCCAGCTCCAGGGACAGGGGAGGGGATTCACCCCTCCACTTT.

The chain joins TRBV28 to TRBJ2-7; D not certain. This CDR3 has 12 residues. The V and J ends lost 7 bases and 1 base respectively, with 8 bases between them. The germline V gene has CDR1 MDHEN and CDR2 SYDVKM. The CDR3 bases are TGTGCCAGCACCACGACATCCTACGAGCAGTACTTC. Translating it yields CASTTTSYEQYF. Looking up the rest from reference TRBV28 and TRBJ2-7 gives the full variable domain: DVKVTQSSRYLVKRTGEKVFLECVQDMDHENMFWYRQDPGLGLRLIYFSYDVKMKEKGDIPEGYSVSREKKERFSLILESASTNQTSMYLCASTTTSYEQYFGPGTRLTVT.